These 25 T cell receptor beta chains originate from one sample sequenced in a study of control samples from healthy donors and cancer patients (dated by TCRdb to 2020 to 2022). The library relied on the immunoSEQ multiplex PCR assay. The immuneACCESS repertoire file appears here via TCRdb, limited to in-frame rearrangements. These files lack a portion of the clones; in checked studies, under half of the deficit traces to unresolved V genes, and the cause of the others is not known. The sample table lists approximately 120,000 clones, roughly 84% of them with a count of one. Over 6.5% of the sample is taken by the ten largest. Sequenced input: blood. The receptors originated from a man aged 35-49 years in good health.

The chain has TRBV15 and TRBJ2-2; D not certain. CDR1 and CDR2 (germline): LNHNV, YYDKDF (reference sequence). The CDR3 contains 14 residues. Trimming pared 3 bases from V and 9 bases from J, leaving 14 bases between. CDR3 residues: CATSSTTAARELFF. CDR3 sequence (DNA): TGTGCCACCAGCAGTACCACGGCCGCCCGGGAGCTGTTTTTT. The entire variable domain, with the rest obtained from reference TRBV15 and TRBJ2-2, is as follows: DAMVIQNPRYQVTQFGKPVTLSCSQTLNHNVMYWYQQKSSQAPKLLFHYYDKDFNNEADTPDNFQSRRPNTSFCFLDIRSPGLGDTAMYLCATSSTTAARELFFGEGSRLTVL.

This chain connects TRBV2 to TRBJ1-1; perhaps TRBD1 as D (5 bases). Germline V CDR1 and CDR2: SNHLY, FYNNEI. The CDR3 contains 15 residues. V was trimmed by 6 bases and J by 1 base, leaving 15 bases between them. CDR3 sequence reads: CASRPFGGWNTEAFF. CDR3 coding DNA: TGTGCCAGCAGACCATTTGGGGGGTGGAACACTGAAGCTTTCTTT.

This clone was seen once. The genes are TRBV24-1 and TRBJ2-2; D may be TRBD1 (5 bases). Germline-derived CDR1 and CDR2 are KGHDR and SFDVKD. V was cut by 5 bases and J by 1 base, with 7 bases left in between. The CDR3 loop spans 14 amino acids. CDR3 amino acids: CATSGQGNTGELFF. DNA of the CDR3: TGTGCCACCAGTGGGCAGGGGAACACCGGGGAGCTGTTTTTT.

The V gene is TRBV29-1, the J gene TRBJ2-3; perhaps TRBD2 as D (6 bases). Per the germline V gene, CDR1 is SQVTM and CDR2 is ANQGSEA. CDR3 length: 14 residues. Trimming stripped 4 bases from V and 2 bases from J, with 13 bases between. The CDR3 sequence is CSVVRGGDTDTQYF. CDR3 in DNA: TGCAGCGTTGTTCGGGGCGGGGACACAGATACGCAGTATTTT.

CDR3 protein: CASMKIPGTGAEQYF. The CDR3 region has the DNA TGTGCCAGCATGAAAATCCCCGGGACAGGGGCCGAGCAGTACTTC. This sequence joins TRBV19 and TRBJ2-7, with 10 bases lining up with TRBD1. CDR1 and CDR2 (germline): LNHDA, SQIVND (reference sequence). The CDR3 covers 15 residues. V lost 9 bases, J lost 6 bases, and 14 bases stayed unmatched.

The J gene is TRBJ2-1, the V gene TRBV12-3 or TRBV12-4; D not certain. The CDR3 is made up of 13 amino acids. V lost 6 bases to trimming and J lost 5 bases, with 11 bases between them. The CDR3 loop is CASRRPLNNEQFF. As DNA, the CDR3 is TGTGCCAGCAGGCGGCCTCTTAACAATGAGCAGTTCTTC.

The chain carries TRBV5-1 and TRBJ2-6, with 8 bases that match TRBD1. The CDR3 consists of 17 residues. V gave up 3 bases and J gave up 0 bases; unmatched junction bases: 5. Germline CDR1 reads SGHRS; CDR2 reads YFSETQ. Here the CDR3 reads CASSSGTGPSGANVLTF. CDR3 nucleotides: TGCGCCAGCAGCTCGGGGACAGGACCCTCTGGGGCCAACGTCCTGACTTTC.

V is TRBV29-1 and J is TRBJ1-2, with TRBD1 matching 9 bases. Germline V gene lookup returns CDR1 SQVTM and CDR2 ANQGSEA. This CDR3 has 16 amino acids. Trimming cost V 6 bases and J 4 bases; bases outside gene matches: 15. CDR3 sequence (DNA): TGCAGCGTGATGCACAGGGGGCCTAATGTAGGCTATGGCTACACCTTC. Amino acid sequence: CSVMHRGPNVGYGYTF.

This clone is a singleton in its sample. This rearrangement joins TRBV6-6 to TRBJ1-2, with 7 bases aligning to TRBD1. The CDR3 sequence is 16 residues long. Germline lookup yields CDR1 MNHNY and CDR2 SVGAGI (reference sequence). Unmatched junction bases numbered 17, after V lost 5 bases and J lost 8 bases. The CDR3 bases are TGTGCCAGCAGTCGCCCAGGGGGACCCAGGGGAGGAGGCTACACCTTC. As protein: CASSRPGGPRGGGYTF.

V is TRBV18 and J is TRBJ1-2, with a weak D call TRBD1 (5 bases). This CDR3 has 14 amino acids. Trimming took off 3 bases at V and 0 bases at J, with 8 bases between the two ends. Germline V CDR1 and CDR2: KGHSH, LQKENI. The CDR3 here is CASSPPTANYGYTF. The CDR3 DNA follows: TGTGCCAGCTCACCCCCGACAGCTAACTATGGCTACACCTTC.

V usage is TRBV10-1 and J usage is TRBJ1-1; 7 nucleotides line up with TRBD1. The V and J ends lost 3 bases and 5 bases, in that order; junction bases with no gene match: 9. The CDR3 spans 15 residues. Germline V lookup: CDR1 WNHNN, CDR2 SYGVQD (reference sequence). The CDR3 bases are TGCGCCAGCAGTGAATTCAGACAGGGTCAAACTGAAGCTTTCTTT. Protein: CASSEFRQGQTEAFF.

This clone came up a few times. V is TRBV2 and J is TRBJ1-2, with 9 nucleotides matching TRBD1. Germline CDR1 is SNHLY and CDR2 is FYNNEI. This CDR3 has 15 residues. Trimming removed 2 bases from V and 3 bases from J; junction bases left unmatched: 4. The CDR3, as DNA: TGTGCCAGCAGTGAATTCAGGACAGGGGACTATGGCTACACCTTC. Its translation: CASSEFRTGDYGYTF.

This chain joins TRBV6-4 and TRBJ2-3; D unclear. This CDR3 has 11 amino acids. Germline V gene data show CDR1 as MRHNA and CDR2 as SNTAGT. The V and J ends lost 6 bases and 7 bases respectively, with 8 bases between them. The DNA of the CDR3 is TGTGCCAGCAGAGGTGGTAATACGCAGTATTTT. Protein: CASRGGNTQYF.

The rearrangement uses TRBV29-1 and TRBJ2-5; possibly TRBD2 for D (6 bases). V was shortened by 7 bases and J by 5 bases, with 17 bases between the two germline ends. The CDR3 spans 13 residues. Germline V gives CDR1 SQVTM, CDR2 ANQGSEA. CDR3 DNA sequence: TGCAGCGCCTCGGGACTTTCAAGGGAGACCCAGTACTTC. This translates into CSASGLSRETQYF.

The chain links TRBV7-3 to TRBJ1-1, with D unresolved. Trimming removed 3 bases from V and 0 bases from J, with 5 bases in between. The CDR3 is 13 amino acids. Germline V gives CDR1 SGHTA, CDR2 FQGTGA. The CDR3 sequence: CASSLVLNTEAFF. The CDR3, as DNA: TGTGCCAGCAGCTTGGTCCTGAACACTGAAGCTTTCTTT.

This sequence joins TRBV12-3 or TRBV12-4 and TRBJ1-1, with D unclear. Trimming left V 2 bases short and J 7 bases short, with 11 bases between. The CDR3 length is 13 residues. The CDR3 nucleotides are TGTGCCAGCAGTTTAAGTGGGAATAGTGAAGCTTTCTTT. It codes for CASSLSGNSEAFF.

This chain links TRBV5-1 with TRBJ1-3; a weak D match, TRBD1 (5 bases). V lost 5 bases and J lost 1, with 13 bases in between. This CDR3 has 15 residues. CDR1 and CDR2 from the germline V gene are SGHRS and YFSETQ. This CDR3 reads CASRVGTQSGNTIYF. DNA for the CDR3: TGCGCCAGCAGGGTAGGGACTCAATCTGGAAACACCATATATTTT.

As for this clone: This same CDR3 is encoded by further DNA sequences in the sample. V is TRBV9 and J is TRBJ1-4, with D possibly being TRBD1 (5 bases). Germline CDR1 and CDR2: SGDLS and YYNGEE. The CDR3 contains 15 residues. V lost 0 bases, J lost 4 bases, and 10 bases lay in between. The CDR3 coding sequence is TGTGCCAGCAGCGTAGCACGGCAGGGTAATGAAAAACTGTTTTTT. It is translated as CASSVARQGNEKLFF.

The chain has TRBV3-1 (or the pseudogene TRBV3-2) and TRBJ1-6, with unresolved D. Germline CDR1 is LGHDT and CDR2 is YNNKEL (reference sequence). The V and J ends lost 0 bases and 9 bases respectively, with 12 bases between them. The CDR3 totals 15 residues. CDR3 nucleotides: TGTGCCAGCAGCCAAGAATGGGGTGGGATTTCACCCCTCCACTTT. It encodes CASSQEWGGISPLHF.

This chain uses TRBV4-1 with TRBJ2-3; 12 bases map to TRBD2. Looked up from germline, CDR1 is MGHRA and CDR2 is YSYEKL. The CDR3 sequence is 15 residues long. The V and J ends lost 1 base and 10 bases, in that order; junction bases with no gene match: 6. The CDR3 is CASSQAGTSGSSQYF. CDR3 bases: TGCGCCAGCAGCCAAGCCGGGACTAGCGGGTCGTCGCAGTATTTT.

CDR3 in DNA: TGTGCCACCAGCAGAGATCGGCCAGGGGGCTATGGCTACACCTTC. Translated: CATSRDRPGGYGYTF. This chain uses TRBV15 with TRBJ1-2; 7 nucleotides agree with TRBD1. V gave up 0 bases and J gave up 4 bases; unmatched junction bases: 5. The CDR3 is 15 amino acids. Per germline, CDR1 LNHNV and CDR2 YYDKDF (reference sequence).

The chain has TRBV11-2 and TRBJ2-3; 12 nucleotides agree with TRBD2. CDR3 length: 15 amino acids. Trimming took 4 bases from V and 5 from J; bases not matched to a gene: 4. Germline V gene sequence: CDR1 SGHAT, CDR2 FQNNGV. CDR3 coding DNA: TGTGCCAGCAGCTCTCTACTAGCGGGGGGAGATACGCAGTATTTT. This sequence encodes CASSSLLAGGDTQYF.

The chain joins TRBV7-9 to TRBJ2-2; D may be TRBD1 (5 bases). V was cut by 3 bases and J by 6 bases, with 17 bases left in between. The CDR3 totals 16 residues. CDR1 and CDR2 (germline): SEHNR, FQNEAQ (reference sequence). Here the CDR3 DNA reads TGTGCCAGCAGCTTCGAAGGGGCAGGGCGCGCCGGGGAGCTGTTTTTT. This encodes CASSFEGAGRAGELFF.

The chain employs TRBV10-2 and TRBJ2-2; D not resolved. Germline V lookup: CDR1 WSHSY, CDR2 SAAADI. CDR3 length equals 17 residues. V was pared by 4 bases and J by 6 bases, with 21 bases between. As DNA, the CDR3 is TGCGCCAGCAGTGGAGATCTAGGCCGTCATGGTGCCGGGGAGCTGTTTTTT. Protein: CASSGDLGRHGAGELFF.

The rearrangement uses TRBV20-1 and TRBJ2-1; tentatively, D is TRBD1 or TRBD2 (5 bases each). The germline V and J ends were trimmed by 3 bases and 0 bases, with 18 bases remaining between them. Germline-derived CDR1 and CDR2 are DFQATT and SNEGSKA (reference sequence). The CDR3 is 17 amino acids. The CDR3 here is CSASRYGRGSSYNEQFF. The CDR3 coding sequence is TGCAGTGCTAGTAGGTATGGCCGGGGCAGCTCCTACAATGAGCAGTTCTTC.